The clone carrying this TCR beta chain appeared a few times. What it recognizes is unknown. The germline gives CDR1 MNHNS, CDR2 SASEGT. The V and J ends lost 3 bases and 6 bases respectively, with 10 bases between them. This CDR3 has 13 residues. These data belong to a study of shared clonotypes between healthy human individuals. Study-level results: Across subsets, estimated richness was generally greater for naive than for memory populations. Only blood was sampled; tissue repertoires likely differ.

CD45RO-negative cells were positively selected for CCR7, leaving out terminally differentiated effector memory CD45RA+ cells. Measured with immunoSEQ multiplex PCR; TCRdb has only the in-frame clones, and not every one. Among about 590,000 clones listed, roughly 95% were seen once. The chain links TRBV6-1 to TRBJ2-3, with no clear D. The sequence derives from a woman aged 25 to 45 in good health. Input material: naive CD8+ T cells sorted from blood. The CDR3 DNA reads TGTGCCAGCAGTGATGGGCCGAAGGATACGCAGTATTTT. Amino acid sequence: CASSDGPKDTQYF.